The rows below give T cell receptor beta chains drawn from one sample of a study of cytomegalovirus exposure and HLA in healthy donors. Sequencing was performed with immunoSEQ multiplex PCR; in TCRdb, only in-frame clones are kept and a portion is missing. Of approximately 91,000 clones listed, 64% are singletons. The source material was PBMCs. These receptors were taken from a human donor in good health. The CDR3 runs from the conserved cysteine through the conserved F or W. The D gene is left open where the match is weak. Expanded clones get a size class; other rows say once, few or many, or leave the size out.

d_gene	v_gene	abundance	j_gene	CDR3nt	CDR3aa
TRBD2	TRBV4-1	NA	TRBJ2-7	TGCGCCAGCAGCCAAGGGGGACTAGCGGGCCACTACGAGCAGTACTTC	CASSQGGLAGHYEQYF
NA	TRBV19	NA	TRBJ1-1	TGTGCCAGTTTAAATCATAGGACAGAATTAACTGAAGCTTTCTTT	CASLNHRTELTEAFF
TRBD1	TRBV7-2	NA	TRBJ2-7	TGTGCCAGCAGCTTAGGGAGGGACAGGACCAACGGCGAGCAGTACTTC	CASSLGRDRTNGEQYF
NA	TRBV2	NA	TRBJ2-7	TGTGCCAGCAGTGAAGGCGCGGGAAACTACGAGCAGTACTTC	CASSEGAGNYEQYF
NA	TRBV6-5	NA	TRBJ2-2	TGTGCCAGCAGTTATTTGACAGCCACCGGGGAGCTGTTTTTT	CASSYLTATGELFF
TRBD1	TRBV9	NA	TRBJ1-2	TGTGCCAGCAGCGTAGCGGGGACAGGGGGCCAAGGTGGCTACACCTTC	CASSVAGTGGQGGYTF
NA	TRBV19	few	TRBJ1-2	TGTGCCAGTAGTTCGCCGAGGGGGGGAAGTTTGAATGCTAACTATGGCTACACCTTC	CASSSPRGGSLNANYGYTF
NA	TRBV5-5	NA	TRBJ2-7	TGTGCCAGCACCCATCCGACAGCATCCTACGAGCAGTACTTC	CASTHPTASYEQYF
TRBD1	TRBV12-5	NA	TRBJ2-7	TGTGCTAGTGGTTTGGTACGATTGAGGGGGCGGGAGCAGTACTTC	CASGLVRLRGREQYF
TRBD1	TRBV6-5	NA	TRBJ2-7	TGTGCCAGCAGTCCAAACTGGACAGGGCTCGAGCAGTACTTC	CASSPNWTGLEQYF
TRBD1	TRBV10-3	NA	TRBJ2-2	TGTGCCATCAGTCCCCGGGACAGGGGGCAAACCGGGGAGCTGTTTTTT	CAISPRDRGQTGELFF
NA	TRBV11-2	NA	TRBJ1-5	TGTGCCAGCAGCTTATGGCAGGGGTATCAGCCCCAGCATTTT	CASSLWQGYQPQHF
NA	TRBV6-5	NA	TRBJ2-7	TGTGCCAGCAGGCCTAGCATCGACGAGCAGTACTTC	CASRPSIDEQYF